The 2 T cell receptor beta chains in this list originate from one sample, sequenced in a study of shared clonotypes between healthy human individuals. Libraries were prepared by immunoSEQ multiplex PCR; TCRdb keeps only in-frame clonotypes and omits some of them. Of under 750,000 clones listed, 55% to 80% are singletons. The sequenced sample was memory CD4+ T cells sorted from blood. Subset defined: CD45RA-negative fraction. These receptors came from a woman aged 25-40 years in good health.

This clone occurred a few times. Distinct nucleotide sequences in the sample also encode this CDR3. V gene TRBV5-1 combines with J gene TRBJ2-1; D not certain. Germline V gene data show CDR1 as SGHRS and CDR2 as YFSETQ. Deletions cut 0 bases from V and 1 base from J, with 5 bases between. The CDR3 loop spans 14 amino acids. The CDR3, as DNA: TGCGCCAGCAGCTTGGCTGGGTCCTACAATGAGCAGTTCTTC. Translating gives CASSLAGSYNEQFF.

The chain links TRBV5-1 to TRBJ2-7; 8 nucleotides match TRBD2. The germline CDR1 and CDR2 sequences are SGHRS and YFSETQ. The CDR3 has 15 amino acids. V shed 0 bases, J shed 1 base, and the junction held 3 bases outside the gene matches. In DNA form, the CDR3 reads TGCGCCAGCAGCTTGGGACTAGCGAGTTCCTACGAGCAGTACTTC. It yields the protein CASSLGLASSYEQYF.